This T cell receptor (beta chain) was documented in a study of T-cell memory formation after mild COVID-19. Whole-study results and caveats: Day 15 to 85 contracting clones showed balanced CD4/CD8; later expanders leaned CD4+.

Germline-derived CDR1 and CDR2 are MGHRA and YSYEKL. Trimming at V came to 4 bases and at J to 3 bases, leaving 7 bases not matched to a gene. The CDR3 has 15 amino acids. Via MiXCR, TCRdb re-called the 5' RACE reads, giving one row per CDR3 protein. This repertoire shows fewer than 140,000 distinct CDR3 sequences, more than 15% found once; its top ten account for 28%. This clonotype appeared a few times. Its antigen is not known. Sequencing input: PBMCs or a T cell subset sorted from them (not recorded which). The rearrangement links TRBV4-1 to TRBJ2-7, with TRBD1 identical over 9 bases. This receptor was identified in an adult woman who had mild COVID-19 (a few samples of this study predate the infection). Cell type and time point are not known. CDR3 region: CASSPSPGQGYEQYF. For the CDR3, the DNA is TGCGCCAGCAGCCCCTCCCCGGGACAGGGCTACGAGCAGTACTTC.